The sequence of this T cell receptor beta chain was determined in a study of blood T cell repertoires in COVID-19. For the study at large: T cells, B-cell-depleted T cells, or PBMCs provided the cDNA or gDNA that served as material.

Germline V lookup: CDR1 LNHDA, CDR2 SQIVND (reference sequence). The V gene end was trimmed by 5 bases and the J gene end by 6 bases; junction bases not matched to a gene: 6. There are 14 residues in the CDR3. This table comes from immunoSEQ multiplex PCR, and its TCRdb copy is limited to in-frame clones, with some not included. The sample carries about 140,000 clones, 75% to 90% recorded once. Sequenced: peripheral blood. This receptor was obtained from a woman aged 80 or older with acute or convalescent COVID-19. The chain employs TRBV19 and TRBJ2-7, with 11 positions matching TRBD2. CDR3 nucleotides: TGTGCCAGTAGTTACACTAGCGGGAGTCGCGAGCAGTACTTC. This sequence encodes CASSYTSGSREQYF.